This T cell receptor beta chain appears in the sequencing data of a study of blood T cells in healthy people across ages. Study in general: Per two T cells, about one barcoded beta molecule was captured through template switching.

Next came a second PCR, run for roughly 7 to 12 cycles, which used a sample-barcoded 5' primer along with a J-beta primer mix. Each of the samples gave a minimum of 3 million paired-end reads that contained CDR3. TCRdb itself ran the 5' RACE reads through MiXCR, one entry per CDR3 protein. The sample contains roughly 900,000 distinct CDR3 sequences, 48% of which appear only once. Overall study findings and caveats: When set beside aged donors, long-lived donors presented more naive CD4+ cells and higher diversity. A strong correlation was seen between TCR beta diversity and naive T cell percentage.

This clonotype was counted between two and nine times. What it recognizes is unknown. This clonotype was sampled from a man aged 25 to 40 in good health. Material for sequencing was blood.

For the CDR3, the DNA is TGTGCCAGCAGCTCAAGTAAAACCTCCTACAATGAGCAGTTCTTC. This translates into CASSSSKTSYNEQFF. The J gene is TRBJ2-1, the V gene TRBV6-5; D gene uncertain. The CDR3 length is 15 residues. The V gene lost 6 bases and the J gene lost 0 bases, with 12 bases spanning the gap. The germline gives CDR1 MNHEY, CDR2 SVGAGI.